This TCR beta chain was obtained from a study of sequential checkpoint blockade in melanoma (dated by TCRdb to between 2017 and 2020). Regarding the study in general: Using 1:1 randomization, the trial assigned patients either to first-line nivolumab followed by ipilimumab (arm A) or to ipilimumab followed by nivolumab (arm B). Maintenance nivolumab came after each of the two trial sequences. TCRbeta immunosequencing was performed on DNA from roughly 99 pretreatment melanoma tumor samples. For around 21 patients, matched tumor biopsies were obtained before treatment and at week 13, following single-agent nivolumab (arm A) or ipilimumab (arm B). In roughly 85% of the matched pre- and post-treatment tumor biopsy pairs, both biopsies came from the same lesion.

Sample treatment or condition, as interpreted from the label and publication: randomized to nivolumab then ipilimumab (arm A) or the reverse (arm B). No trial patient had received prior DNA-damaging chemotherapy. The samples were obtained from melanoma patients enrolled in CheckMate 064, an open-label, randomized phase II trial testing sequential checkpoint blockade. Genomic DNA from formalin-fixed paraffin-embedded (FFPE) tissue samples was used for tumor TCR sequencing. This clone showed up many times. Its cognate antigen has yet to be identified. Base quality data are lacking; no much larger clone is found one base away. The immunoSEQ Assay was used to immunosequence TCRbeta CDR3 regions from genomic DNA. Prior to high-throughput sequencing, genomic DNA was amplified by bias-controlled multiplex PCR. Per the original workflow: To quantify the absolute abundance of each unique TCRbeta CDR3 region, the sequences were collapsed and filtered. Clonality, defined as 1 minus Pielou's evenness, was calculated using only productive rearrangements. Tumor T-cell fraction was calculated by normalizing TCRbeta template counts to the amount of usable DNA, which was estimated from several housekeeping genes. A previously published method was used to identify clones whose frequencies were significantly greater in on-treatment samples than in baseline samples. The table was pulled from immuneACCESS by TCRdb, which kept in-frame rearrangements only. Such tables lose some clones; where checked, under half of the loss comes from unresolved V genes, and the rest has no known cause. For V, J and clone size, that table is used; D and trimming come from the DNA. In this sample the table shows more than 6,000 clones, around 20% of which occur a single time. The ten largest clones represent approximately 8.1% of the sample.

Findings and caveats that apply to the study as a whole: In the nivolumab-first arm (arm A), an association was found between pretreatment tumor TIL clonality and response (P = .04). Clinical benefit was about 30 times more likely to be achieved by patients whose tumor T-cell fraction and clonality increased by week 13. Tumor T-cell fraction and clonality correlated with PD-L1 staining and CD8+ T-cell counts but not with mutational load. Validation of the response-prediction model combining TCR metrics and mutation burden is needed in larger, independent patient cohorts. Small sample sizes and reduced statistical power limited the analyses of tumor T-cell fraction within each arm.

The sequence derives from a human donor with melanoma. The specimen comprised tumor tissue (inferred from file names), sampled from a patient given nivolumab and ipilimumab in sequence.

The encoded CDR3 is CASSPDGVHGYTF. In nucleotide form, the sequence is TGTGCCAGCAGCCCGGACGGAGTACATGGCTACACCTTC. The receptor chain draws on TRBV9 and TRBJ1-2; no D gene call is confident. Relative to germline, V is 4 bases shorter and J is 6 bases shorter, with 13 bases between their ends. CDR1 SGDLS and CDR2 YYNGEE are derived from the germline V gene. The CDR3, from cysteine to phenylalanine, totals 13 residues. Only the CDR3 region is kept as DNA, spanning 39 bases read in frame from base 1.